These 19 T cell receptor beta chains were sequenced from one sample in a study of T cell clonality in common variable immunodeficiency. Study results and limitations: In common variable immunodeficiency, TCR beta chains reportedly carried fewer deletions and N-nucleotide insertions.

Sequencing was performed with immunoSEQ multiplex PCR; in TCRdb, only in-frame clones are kept and a portion is missing. Altogether 25,000 to 30,000 clones were found in the sample, and no singletons occur. These receptors have no identified antigens. Input material: peripheral blood mononuclear cells. The receptors were sampled from a human donor with common variable immunodeficiency.

This clone was counted many times. Sequencing ends 3 residues short of the CDR3 end; the germline J gene provides the rest. The chain joins TRBV6-1 to TRBJ1-6; 7 bases are a match to TRBD1. The CDR3 loop spans 14 amino acids. Germline-derived CDR1 and CDR2 are MNHNS and SASEGT. V was clipped by 3 bases and J by 9 bases; unmatched bases: 5. The chain's CDR3 is CASSEFDRVSPLHF. Incomplete CDR3 DNA: TGTGCCAGCAGTGAGTTCGACAGGGTTTCACCC.

The CDR3 here is CASTDKYEQYF. The CDR3 DNA, read in part, is TGTGCCAGTACGGACAAGTACGAG. The chain employs TRBV19 and TRBJ2-7, with D perhaps TRBD1 (5 bases). The DNA ends 3 residues before the CDR3 does, and the rest of the CDR3 is filled in from the germline J gene. The CDR3 has 11 residues. V was shortened by 7 bases and J by 4 bases, with 8 bases between the two germline ends. The germline CDR1 and CDR2 sequences are LNHDA and SQIVND (reference sequence).

This clone was counted at least ten times. The missing CDR3 end, 3 residues past where the read stops, is filled in from the germline J gene. The chain links TRBV7-3 to TRBJ2-1; weak D call: TRBD1 (5 bases). CDR3 length equals 13 residues. With 2 bases removed from V and 4 bases from J, the gap between germline ends came to 6 bases. CDR1 and CDR2 from the germline V gene are SGHTA and FQGTGA. The CDR3 sequence is CASSLSGYNEQFF. CDR3 bases read: TGTGCCAGCAGCTTATCAGGGTACAATGAG.

About this clone: The CDR3 end is not reached by the read, which stops 3 residues before it; the germline J gene fills it in. The chain couples TRBV10-2 to TRBJ2-7; a possible D gene is TRBD1 (8 bases). This CDR3 contains 14 residues. Germline values: CDR1 WSHSY, CDR2 SAAADI. The V gene lost 7 bases and the J gene lost 5 bases, with 18 bases spanning the gap. The CDR3 DNA, read in part, is TGCGCCAGCAAGAGCGGGACAGGAAGAAACGAG. Its translation: CASKSGTGRNE. The CDR3, in full, reads CASKSGTGRNEQYF.

In regard to this clone: Read coverage stops 3 residues before the CDR3 terminus; the germline J gene supplies the remainder. The chain recombines TRBV20-1 with TRBJ2-1; the D is unclear. The CDR3 is 15 residues long. The germline gives CDR1 DFQATT, CDR2 SNEGSKA (reference sequence). V lost 0 bases, J lost 6 bases, and 15 bases lay in between. CDR3 DNA (partial): TGCAGTGCTAGAGATCTCTCGGCAGCGCTCAATGAG. Amino acid sequence: CSARDLSAALNE. The entire CDR3 protein reads CSARDLSAALNEQFF.

This clone was seen at least ten times. The read ends 3 residues before the CDR3 terminus; that terminus is restored from the germline J gene. This chain connects TRBV7-3 to TRBJ2-2, with a possible D match to TRBD1 (5 bases). V lost 3 bases, J lost 6 bases, and 8 bases lay in between. Germline-derived CDR1 and CDR2 are SGHTA and FQGTGA. This CDR3 has 13 residues. CDR3 bases read: TGTGCCAGCAGCTTTACAGGTGCCGGGGAG. Translating gives CASSFTGAGE. The entire CDR3 protein is CASSFTGAGELFF. The whole variable domain, filled in from reference TRBV7-3 and TRBJ2-2, reads GAGVSQTPSNKVTEKGKYVELRCDPISGHTALYWYRQSLGQGPEFLIYFQGTGAADDSGLPNDRFFAVRPEGSVSTLKIQRTERGDSAVYLCASSFTGAGELFFGEGSRLTVL.

This clone has ten or more counts. The observed sequence ends 3 residues before the CDR3 terminus, with the missing tail filled in from the germline J gene. The chain employs TRBV18 and TRBJ1-3, with D unresolved. Germline values: CDR1 KGHSH, CDR2 LQKENI. Between the trimmed V and J ends, which lost 3 bases and 0 bases, there was a span of 6 bases. CDR3 length equals 14 residues. CDR3 bases read: TGTGCCAGCTCACCCAGCGCCTCTGGAAACACC. Translated, it gives CASSPSASGNT. The full CDR3 is CASSPSASGNTIYF.

Worth noting for this clone: The read terminates 3 residues ahead of where the CDR3 ends, so the germline J gene completes it. The genes are TRBV19 and TRBJ2-7; TRBD1 aligns across 7 bases. Germline CDR1 reads LNHDA; CDR2 reads SQIVND (reference sequence). This CDR3 region has 13 residues. After removal of 10 bases from V and 0 bases from J, the junction contained 6 bases not matched to a gene. CDR3 bases read: TGTGCCACAAGCCGGGACAGCTCCTACGAG. It codes for CATSRDSSYE. The entire CDR3 reads CATSRDSSYEQYF.

There are many counts of this clone. The CDR3 is cut off 3 residues early in the read; its end comes from the germline J gene. The chain employs TRBV30 and TRBJ2-2; D gene ambiguous. The CDR3 is 12 amino acids. Germline V gene sequence: CDR1 GTSNPN, CDR2 SVGIG (reference sequence). V lost 3 bases and J lost 6, with 8 bases in between. CDR3 loop: CAWSALAGELFF. The DNA read from the CDR3 is TGTGCCTGGAGCGCACTGGCCGGGGAG.

This clone was counted only a few times. Coverage ceases 3 residues before the CDR3 finishes, and the germline J gene fills in the end. The chain couples TRBV6-1 to TRBJ1-4, with 7 nucleotides matching TRBD1. After removal of 1 base from V and 10 bases from J, the junction contained 6 bases not matched to a gene. Per germline, CDR1 MNHNS and CDR2 SASEGT. This CDR3 contains 14 residues. Incomplete CDR3 DNA: TGTGCCAGCAGTGAAGGAGGCAGGGGGGCAAAA. This codes for CASSEGGRGAK. The whole CDR3 is CASSEGGRGAKLFF.

The sample holds many counts of this clone. The CDR3 end is not reached by the read, which stops 3 residues before it; the germline J gene fills it in. The chain recombines TRBV30 with TRBJ2-1; D is unresolved. The length of the CDR3 is 11 residues. Trimming cost V 0 bases and J 6 bases, with 3 bases left between them. CDR1 and CDR2 (germline): GTSNPN, SVGIG (reference sequence). CDR3 amino acids: CAWSVLNEQFF. Incomplete CDR3 DNA: TGTGCCTGGAGTGTCCTCAATGAG.

Concerning this clone itself: With the read ending 3 residues before the CDR3 end, the germline J gene is used to fill in that end. This chain joins TRBV19 and TRBJ1-5; tentatively, D is TRBD1 (5 bases). Germline V CDR1 and CDR2: LNHDA, SQIVND (reference sequence). This CDR3 is built from 13 residues. The V end was cut by 8 bases, the J end by 0 bases, with 8 bases between. CDR3 region: CASWGSSNQPQHF. The covered CDR3 bases are TGTGCCAGTTGGGGCTCTAGCAATCAGCCC.

This clone was counted at least ten times. The read halts 3 residues ahead of the CDR3 end, with the missing end drawn from the germline J gene. The chain carries TRBV5-1 and TRBJ2-3; D possibly corresponds to TRBD1 (5 bases). V dropped 7 bases and J dropped 3 bases, with 9 bases sitting between them. Germline loops: CDR1 SGHRS, CDR2 YFSETQ. This CDR3 has 12 amino acids. CDR3 in amino acids: CASGQGTDTQYF. The CDR3 bases that were read are TGCGCCAGCGGCCAGGGTACAGATACG.

This clone was recorded a few times. The read halts 3 residues ahead of the CDR3 end, with the missing end drawn from the germline J gene. The chain uses TRBV30 and TRBJ2-1; 12 bases match TRBD2. The CDR3 is 15 amino acids. The germline V gene encodes CDR1 GTSNPN and CDR2 SVGIG (reference sequence). Trimming removed 4 bases from V and 3 bases from J; junction bases left unmatched: 4. The chain's CDR3 is CAWTPTSGSYNEQFF. CDR3 bases read: TGTGCCTGGACTCCGACTAGCGGGAGCTACAATGAG. The whole variable domain, filled in from reference TRBV30 and TRBJ2-1, reads SQTIHQWPATLVQPVGSPLSLECTVEGTSNPNLYWYRQAAGRGLQLLFYSVGIGQISSEVPQNLSASRPQDRQFILSSKKLLLSDSGFYLCAWTPTSGSYNEQFFGPGTRLTVL.

This clone has ten or more counts. The CDR3 end is not reached by the read, which stops 3 residues before it; the germline J gene fills it in. The genes are TRBV20-1 and TRBJ2-7; 7 nucleotides agree with TRBD1. The CDR3 covers 15 residues. Trimming at V came to 0 bases and at J to 3 bases, leaving 8 bases not matched to a gene. CDR1 DFQATT and CDR2 SNEGSKA come from the germline V gene (reference sequence). The sequenced part of the CDR3 DNA is TGCAGTGCTAGAGATCCAGGACAGGCTGACTACGAG. Protein: CSARDPGQADYE. The entire CDR3 protein reads CSARDPGQADYEQYF.

Judged by abundance, this clone is medium-sized (0.01 to 0.1%). The read is 3 residues too short to cover the CDR3 end, so that end is filled in from the germline J gene. The J gene is TRBJ1-1, the V gene TRBV30; no clear D. Per germline, CDR1 GTSNPN and CDR2 SVGIG (reference sequence). The CDR3 length is 12 residues. V was trimmed by 4 bases and J by 1 base, leaving 7 bases between them. The CDR3 protein is CAWKDTNTEAFF. The sequenced part of the CDR3 DNA is TGTGCCTGGAAAGACACGAACACTGAA.

This clone appeared many times. The CDR3 goes on 3 residues after the read ends, and that part is filled in from the germline J gene. The chain recombines TRBV19 with TRBJ2-2; TRBD1 matches at 7 bases. The CDR3 is 15 residues long. Germline V gene sequence: CDR1 LNHDA, CDR2 SQIVND (reference sequence). V lost 5 bases and J lost 8; bases outside the gene matches: 11. CDR3 in amino acids: CASSRGQAMGGELFF. The CDR3 DNA, read in part, is TGTGCCAGTAGTCGTGGACAGGCGATGGGAGGGGAG. The whole variable domain, filled in from reference TRBV19 and TRBJ2-2, reads DGGITQSPKYLFRKEGQNVTLSCEQNLNHDAMYWYRQDPGQGLRLIYYSQIVNDFQKGDIAEGYSVSREKKESFPLTVTSAQKNPTAFYLCASSRGQAMGGELFFGEGSRLTVL.

The table lists this clone with a few counts. The CDR3 end falls 3 residues outside the read, so it is completed with the germline J gene. The genes are TRBV6-2 or TRBV6-3 and TRBJ2-1, with 10 bases fitting TRBD2. The CDR3 covers 16 residues. With V trimmed by 2 bases and J by 6 bases, 7 bases remained unmatched. CDR1 MNHEY and CDR2 SVGEGT come from the germline V gene. The CDR3 sequence is CASSYQSGRAGNEQFF. The sequenced part of the CDR3 DNA is TGTGCCAGCAGTTACCAAAGCGGGAGGGCTGGCAATGAG.

This clone was detected many times. The observed sequence ends 3 residues before the CDR3 terminus, with the missing tail filled in from the germline J gene. The rearrangement joins TRBV7-6 to TRBJ2-2; TRBD2 matches at 11 bases. V trimming: 5 bases; J trimming: 3 bases; junction bases outside the gene matches: 5. The CDR3 is made up of 16 amino acids. The V gene's germline CDR1 is SGHVS and CDR2 FNYEAQ. Incomplete CDR3 DNA: TGTGCCAGCAGCCATCGGACTAGCGGGCACACCGGGGAG. Translation: CASSHRTSGHTGE. The whole CDR3 reads CASSHRTSGHTGELFF.